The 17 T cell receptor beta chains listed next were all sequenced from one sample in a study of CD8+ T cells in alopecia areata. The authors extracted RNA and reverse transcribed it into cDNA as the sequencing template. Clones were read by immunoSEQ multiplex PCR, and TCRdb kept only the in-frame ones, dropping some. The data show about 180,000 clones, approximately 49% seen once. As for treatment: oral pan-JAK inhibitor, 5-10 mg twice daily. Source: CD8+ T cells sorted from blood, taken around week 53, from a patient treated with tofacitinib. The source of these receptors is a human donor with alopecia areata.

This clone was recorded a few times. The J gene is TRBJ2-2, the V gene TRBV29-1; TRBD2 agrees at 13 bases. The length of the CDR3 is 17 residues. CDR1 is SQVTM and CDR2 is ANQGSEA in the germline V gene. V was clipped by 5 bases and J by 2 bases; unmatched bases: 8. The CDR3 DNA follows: TGCAGCGTTTGGACTAGCGGGAGTGATGACAACACCGGGGAGCTGTTTTTT. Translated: CSVWTSGSDDNTGELFF.

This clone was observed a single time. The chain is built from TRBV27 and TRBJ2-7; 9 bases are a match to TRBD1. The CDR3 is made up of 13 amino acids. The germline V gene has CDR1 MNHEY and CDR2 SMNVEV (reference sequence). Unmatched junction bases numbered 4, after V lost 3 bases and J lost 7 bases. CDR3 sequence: CASSFGQGKEQYF. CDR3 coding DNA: TGTGCCAGCAGTTTCGGACAGGGGAAGGAGCAGTACTTC.

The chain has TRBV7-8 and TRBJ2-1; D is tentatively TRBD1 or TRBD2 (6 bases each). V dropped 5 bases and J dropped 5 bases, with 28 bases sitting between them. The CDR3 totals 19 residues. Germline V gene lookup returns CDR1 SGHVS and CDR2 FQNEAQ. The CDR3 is CASSPRRGAEGKRNNEQFF. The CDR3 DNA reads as TGTGCCAGCAGCCCCCGAAGGGGGGCGGAGGGGAAGCGTAACAATGAGCAGTTCTTC.

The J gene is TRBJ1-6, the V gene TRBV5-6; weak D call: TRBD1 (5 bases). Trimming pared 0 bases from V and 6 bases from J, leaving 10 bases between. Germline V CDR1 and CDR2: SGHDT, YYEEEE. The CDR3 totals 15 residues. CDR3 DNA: TGTGCCAGCAGCTTGGCGGGTACAGGTAATTCACCCCTCCACTTT. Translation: CASSLAGTGNSPLHF.

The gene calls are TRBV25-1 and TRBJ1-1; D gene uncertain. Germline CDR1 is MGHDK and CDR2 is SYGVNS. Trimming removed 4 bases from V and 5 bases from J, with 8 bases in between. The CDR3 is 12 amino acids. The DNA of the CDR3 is TGTGCCAGCAGTGTGGTGGGAACTGAAGCTTTCTTT. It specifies CASSVVGTEAFF.

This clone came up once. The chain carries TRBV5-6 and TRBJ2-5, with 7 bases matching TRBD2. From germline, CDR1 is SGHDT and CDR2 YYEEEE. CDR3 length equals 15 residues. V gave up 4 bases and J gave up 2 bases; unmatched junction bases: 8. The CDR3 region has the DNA TGTGCCAGCAGCACAAGGGACTATCCGCAAGAGACCCAGTACTTC. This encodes CASSTRDYPQETQYF.

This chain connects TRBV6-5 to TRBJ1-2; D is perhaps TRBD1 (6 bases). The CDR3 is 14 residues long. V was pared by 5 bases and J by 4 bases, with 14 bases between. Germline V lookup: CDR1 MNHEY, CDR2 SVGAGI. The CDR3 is CASSPRDTIYGYTF. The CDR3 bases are TGTGCCAGCAGTCCCCGGGACACCATCTATGGCTACACCTTC.

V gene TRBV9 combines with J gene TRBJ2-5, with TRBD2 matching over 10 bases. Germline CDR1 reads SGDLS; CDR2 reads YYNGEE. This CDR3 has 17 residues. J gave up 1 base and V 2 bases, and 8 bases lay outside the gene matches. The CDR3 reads CASSVRASGGAQETQYF. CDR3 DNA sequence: TGTGCCAGCAGCGTCCGTGCTAGCGGGGGAGCCCAAGAGACCCAGTACTTC.

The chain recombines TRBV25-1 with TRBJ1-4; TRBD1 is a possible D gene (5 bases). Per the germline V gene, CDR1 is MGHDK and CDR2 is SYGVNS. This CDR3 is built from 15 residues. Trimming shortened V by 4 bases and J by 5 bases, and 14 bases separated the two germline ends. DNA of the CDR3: TGTGCCAGCAGTGCCCGGCGGGACCGGAATGAAAAACTGTTTTTT. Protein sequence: CASSARRDRNEKLFF. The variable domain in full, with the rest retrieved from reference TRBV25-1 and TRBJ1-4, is EADIYQTPRYLVIGTGKKITLECSQTMGHDKMYWYQQDPGMELHLIHYSYGVNSTEKGDLSSESTVSRIRTEHFPLTLESARPSHTSQYLCASSARRDRNEKLFFGSGTQLSVL.

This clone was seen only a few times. Written as DNA, the CDR3 is TGCGCCAGCAGCTTAAATTATTACCGGGACAGGGGGAATGAGCAGTTCTTC. Residues: CASSLNYYRDRGNEQFF. The V call is TRBV5-1, the J call TRBJ2-1, with 11 nucleotides matching TRBD1. CDR1 is SGHRS and CDR2 is YFSETQ in the germline V gene. Trimming cost V 2 bases and J 7 bases; bases outside gene matches: 11. The CDR3 sequence is 17 residues long.

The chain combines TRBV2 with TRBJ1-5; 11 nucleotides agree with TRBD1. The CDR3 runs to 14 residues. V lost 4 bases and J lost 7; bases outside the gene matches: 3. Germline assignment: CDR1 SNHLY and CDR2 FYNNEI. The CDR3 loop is CASSGTGGGQPQHF. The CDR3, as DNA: TGTGCCAGCAGTGGGACAGGGGGCGGCCAGCCCCAGCATTTT.

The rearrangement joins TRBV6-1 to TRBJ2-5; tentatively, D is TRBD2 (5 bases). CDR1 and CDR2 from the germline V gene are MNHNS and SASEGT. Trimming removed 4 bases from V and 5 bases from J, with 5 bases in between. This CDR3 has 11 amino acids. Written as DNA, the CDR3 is TGTGCCAGCAGTGGCGGGGAGACCCAGTACTTC. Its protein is CASSGGETQYF.

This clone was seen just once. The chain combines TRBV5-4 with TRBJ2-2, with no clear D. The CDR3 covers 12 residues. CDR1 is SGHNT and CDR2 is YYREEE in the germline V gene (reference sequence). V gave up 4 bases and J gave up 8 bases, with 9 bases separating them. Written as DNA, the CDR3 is TGTGCCAGCAGCCCTGGGGTTGGGGAGCTGTTTTTT. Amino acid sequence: CASSPGVGELFF.

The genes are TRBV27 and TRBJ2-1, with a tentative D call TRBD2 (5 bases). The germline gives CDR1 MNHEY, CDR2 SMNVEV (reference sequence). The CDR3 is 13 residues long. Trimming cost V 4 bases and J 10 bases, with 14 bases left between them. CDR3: CASSSDPSGEQFF. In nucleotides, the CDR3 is TGTGCCAGCAGTTCCGACCCCTCGGGGGAGCAGTTCTTC.

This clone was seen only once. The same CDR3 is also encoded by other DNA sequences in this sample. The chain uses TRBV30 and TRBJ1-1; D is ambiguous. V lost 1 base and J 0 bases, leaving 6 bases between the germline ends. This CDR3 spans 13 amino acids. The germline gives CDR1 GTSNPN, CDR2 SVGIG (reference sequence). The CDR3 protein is CAWSEGMNTEAFF. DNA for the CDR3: TGTGCCTGGAGTGAGGGCATGAACACTGAAGCTTTCTTT.

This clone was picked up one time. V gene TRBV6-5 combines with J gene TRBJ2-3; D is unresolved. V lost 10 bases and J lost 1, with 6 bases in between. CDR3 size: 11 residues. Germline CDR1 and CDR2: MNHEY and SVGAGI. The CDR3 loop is CATLRTDTQYF. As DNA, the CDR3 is TGTGCCACATTGCGCACAGATACGCAGTATTTT.

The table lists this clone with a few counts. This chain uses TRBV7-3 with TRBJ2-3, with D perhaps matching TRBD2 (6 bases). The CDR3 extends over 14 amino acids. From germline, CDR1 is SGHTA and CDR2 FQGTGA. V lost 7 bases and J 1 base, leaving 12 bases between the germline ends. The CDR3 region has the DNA TGTGCCAGCAAGGAGGGATCGGGCACAGATACGCAGTATTTT. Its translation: CASKEGSGTDTQYF.